The clone carrying this T cell receptor (beta chain) was observed a handful of times. What it binds is unknown. The data are from a study of T-cell reconstitution after alpha-beta-depleted transplantation in children. This sample's TCRbeta library carried unique molecular identifier barcodes. TCRdb re-derived calls from the PCR reads in MiXCR, one entry per CDR3 protein. The sample lists approximately 650,000 distinct CDR3 sequences; around 13% were seen once. General observations from the study: Reportedly, alpha-beta T cells present about two months post-transplant originated from several hundred expanded clones of graft origin.

This CDR3 comprises 12 residues. The germline CDR1 and CDR2 sequences are MNHEY and SMNVEV (reference sequence). V lost 7 bases, J lost 13 bases, and 19 bases lay in between. This sample comprised PBMCs, obtained before TCRalphabeta/CD19-depleted stem cell transplant. The sequence was obtained from a girl under 10 years old with congenital amegakaryocytic thrombocytopenia, due to receive a stem cell transplant. V and J are TRBV27 and TRBJ2-5; tentatively, D is TRBD1 or TRBD2 (7 bases each). The CDR3 DNA is TGTGCCAGCAAGGGGGCGGGAGTGGGGGCGTACTTC. Translated, it gives CASKGAGVGAYF.